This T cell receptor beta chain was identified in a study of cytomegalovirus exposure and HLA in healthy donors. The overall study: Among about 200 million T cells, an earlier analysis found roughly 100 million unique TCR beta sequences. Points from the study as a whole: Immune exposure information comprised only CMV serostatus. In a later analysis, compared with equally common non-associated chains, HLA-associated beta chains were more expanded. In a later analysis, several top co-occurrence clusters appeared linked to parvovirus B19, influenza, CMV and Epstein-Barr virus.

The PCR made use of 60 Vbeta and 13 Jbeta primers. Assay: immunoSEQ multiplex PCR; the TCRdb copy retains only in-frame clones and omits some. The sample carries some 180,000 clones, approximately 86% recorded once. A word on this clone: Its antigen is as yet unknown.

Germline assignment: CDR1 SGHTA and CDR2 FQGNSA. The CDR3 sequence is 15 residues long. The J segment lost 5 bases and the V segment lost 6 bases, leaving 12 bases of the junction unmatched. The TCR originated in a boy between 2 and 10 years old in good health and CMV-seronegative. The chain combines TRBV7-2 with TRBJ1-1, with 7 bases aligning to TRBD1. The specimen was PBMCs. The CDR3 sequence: CASRHYQGVETEAFF. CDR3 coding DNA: TGTGCCAGCAGACATTACCAGGGGGTGGAAACTGAAGCTTTCTTT.